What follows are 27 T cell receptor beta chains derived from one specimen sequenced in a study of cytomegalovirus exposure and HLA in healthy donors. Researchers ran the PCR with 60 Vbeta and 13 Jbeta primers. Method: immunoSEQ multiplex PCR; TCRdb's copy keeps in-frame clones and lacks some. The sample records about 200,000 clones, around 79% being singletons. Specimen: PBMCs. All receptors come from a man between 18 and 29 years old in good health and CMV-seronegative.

CDR3 DNA: TGTGCCAGCAGTGTAGGTCGCGGGTGGTATGAGCAGTTCTTC. This codes for CASSVGRGWYEQFF. The gene calls are TRBV27 and TRBJ2-1; TRBD2 is a possible D gene (5 bases). The CDR3 is made up of 14 amino acids. Germline-derived CDR1 and CDR2 are MNHEY and SMNVEV (reference sequence). The V end lost 5 bases, the J end lost 8 bases, and 16 bases lay between the germline ends.

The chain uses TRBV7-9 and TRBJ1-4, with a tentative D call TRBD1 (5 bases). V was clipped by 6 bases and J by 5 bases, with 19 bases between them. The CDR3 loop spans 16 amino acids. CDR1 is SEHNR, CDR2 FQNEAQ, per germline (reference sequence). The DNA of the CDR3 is TGTGCCAGCAGTCGGGGGGAGGTGAGGACAAATGAAAAACTGTTTTTT. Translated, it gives CASSRGEVRTNEKLFF.

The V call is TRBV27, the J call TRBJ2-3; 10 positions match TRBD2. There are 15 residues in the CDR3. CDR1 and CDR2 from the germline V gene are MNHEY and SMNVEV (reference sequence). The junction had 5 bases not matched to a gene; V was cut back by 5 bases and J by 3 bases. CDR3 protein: CASSVPGLATDTQYF. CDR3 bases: TGTGCCAGCAGTGTCCCGGGACTAGCGACAGATACGCAGTATTTT.

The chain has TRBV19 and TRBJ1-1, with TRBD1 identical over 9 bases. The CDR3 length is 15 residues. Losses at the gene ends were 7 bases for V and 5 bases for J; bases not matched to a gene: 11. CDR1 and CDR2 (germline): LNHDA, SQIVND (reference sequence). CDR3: CASILSGQGRTEAFF. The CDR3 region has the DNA TGTGCCAGTATCTTGTCCGGACAGGGGAGGACTGAAGCTTTCTTT. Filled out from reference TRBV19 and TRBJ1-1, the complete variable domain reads DGGITQSPKYLFRKEGQNVTLSCEQNLNHDAMYWYRQDPGQGLRLIYYSQIVNDFQKGDIAEGYSVSREKKESFPLTVTSAQKNPTAFYLCASILSGQGRTEAFFGQGTRLTVV.

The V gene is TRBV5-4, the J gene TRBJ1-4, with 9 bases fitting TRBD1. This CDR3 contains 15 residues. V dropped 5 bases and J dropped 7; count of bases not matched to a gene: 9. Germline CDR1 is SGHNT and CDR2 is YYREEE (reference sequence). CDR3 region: CASSITQGAGEKLFF. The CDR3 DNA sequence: TGTGCCAGCAGTATCACACAGGGGGCTGGTGAAAAACTGTTTTTT. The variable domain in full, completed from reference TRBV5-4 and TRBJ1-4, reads ETGVTQSPTHLIKTRGQQVTLRCSSQSGHNTVSWYQQALGQGPQFIFQYYREEENGRGNFPPRFSGLQFPNYSSELNVNALELDDSALYLCASSITQGAGEKLFFGSGTQLSVL.

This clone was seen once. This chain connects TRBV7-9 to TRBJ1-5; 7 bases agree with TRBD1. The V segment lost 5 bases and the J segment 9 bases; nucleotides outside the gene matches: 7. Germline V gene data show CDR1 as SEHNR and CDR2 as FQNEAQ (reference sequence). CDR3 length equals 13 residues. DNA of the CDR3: TGTGCCAGCAGCAGACAGGGCCAGGGGCCCCAGCATTTT. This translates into CASSRQGQGPQHF.

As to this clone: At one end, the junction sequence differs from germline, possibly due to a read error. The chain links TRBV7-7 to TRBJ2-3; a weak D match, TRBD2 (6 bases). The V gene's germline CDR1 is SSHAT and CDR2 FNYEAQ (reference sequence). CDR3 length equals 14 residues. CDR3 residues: CASSPGTSTDTQYF. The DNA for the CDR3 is TGTGCTAGCAGTCCCGGGACTAGCACAGATACGCAGTATTTT.

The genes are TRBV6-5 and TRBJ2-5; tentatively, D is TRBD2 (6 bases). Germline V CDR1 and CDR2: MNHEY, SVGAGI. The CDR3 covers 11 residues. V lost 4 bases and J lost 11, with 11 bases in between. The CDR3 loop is CASSWGTEQYF. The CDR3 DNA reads TGTGCCAGCAGTTGGGGGACTGAGCAGTACTTC.

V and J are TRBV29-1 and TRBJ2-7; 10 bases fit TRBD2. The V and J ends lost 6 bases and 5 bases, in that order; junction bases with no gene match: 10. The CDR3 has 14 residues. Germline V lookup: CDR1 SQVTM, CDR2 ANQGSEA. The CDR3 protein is CSVRTSGPGDEQYF. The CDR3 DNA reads TGCAGCGTCCGGACTAGCGGCCCCGGGGACGAGCAGTACTTC.

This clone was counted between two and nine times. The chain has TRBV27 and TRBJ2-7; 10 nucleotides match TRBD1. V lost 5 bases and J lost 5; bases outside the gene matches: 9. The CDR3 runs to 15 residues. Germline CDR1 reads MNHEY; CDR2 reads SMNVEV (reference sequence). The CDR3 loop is CASSVWGQGPNEQYF. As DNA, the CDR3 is TGTGCCAGCAGTGTGTGGGGACAGGGGCCTAACGAGCAGTACTTC.

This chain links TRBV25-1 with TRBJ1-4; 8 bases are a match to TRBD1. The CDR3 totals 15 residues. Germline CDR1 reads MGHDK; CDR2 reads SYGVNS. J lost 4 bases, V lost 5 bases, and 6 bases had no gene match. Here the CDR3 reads CASSKLGQDNEKLFF. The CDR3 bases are TGTGCCAGCAGTAAACTGGGACAGGATAATGAAAAACTGTTTTTT.

CDR3 sequence: CASSVTGDEYTEAFF. In DNA, the CDR3 is TGCGCCAGCAGCGTTACAGGGGACGAATACACTGAAGCTTTCTTT. The V gene is TRBV5-1, the J gene TRBJ1-1; the match to TRBD1 covers 7 bases. V dropped 4 bases and J dropped 3; count of bases not matched to a gene: 9. The germline V gene has CDR1 SGHRS and CDR2 YFSETQ. CDR3 length: 15 amino acids. Together with reference TRBV5-1 and TRBJ1-1, the CDR3 gives the full variable domain: KAGVTQTPRYLIKTRGQQVTLSCSPISGHRSVSWYQQTPGQGLQFLFEYFSETQRNKGNFPGRFSGRQFSNSRSEMNVSTLELGDSALYLCASSVTGDEYTEAFFGQGTRLTVV.

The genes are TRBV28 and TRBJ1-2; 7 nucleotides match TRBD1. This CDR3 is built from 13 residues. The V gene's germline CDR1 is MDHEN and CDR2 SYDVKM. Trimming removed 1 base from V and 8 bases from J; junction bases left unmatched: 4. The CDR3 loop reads CASSLLGGQGYTF. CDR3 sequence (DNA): TGTGCCAGCAGTTTATTAGGGGGCCAAGGCTACACCTTC.

CDR3 sequence: CASSSSGQGGGYTF. The CDR3 bases are TGCGCCAGCAGCTCGTCGGGACAGGGAGGTGGCTACACCTTC. The chain recombines TRBV5-1 with TRBJ1-2; 9 positions agree with TRBD1. CDR1 SGHRS and CDR2 YFSETQ come from the germline V gene. Germline trimming cut 3 bases from V and 7 bases from J; bases unmatched to any gene: 7. There are 14 residues in the CDR3.

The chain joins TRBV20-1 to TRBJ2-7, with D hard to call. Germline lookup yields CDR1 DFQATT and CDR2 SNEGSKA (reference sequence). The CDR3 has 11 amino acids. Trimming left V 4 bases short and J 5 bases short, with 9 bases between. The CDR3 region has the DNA TGCAGTGCTACAGACCCTCACGAGCAGTACTTC. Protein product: CSATDPHEQYF.

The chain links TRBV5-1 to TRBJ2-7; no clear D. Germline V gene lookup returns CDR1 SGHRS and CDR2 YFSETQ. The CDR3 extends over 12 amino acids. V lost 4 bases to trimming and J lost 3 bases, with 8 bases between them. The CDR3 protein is CASSLNNYEQYF. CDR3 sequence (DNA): TGCGCCAGCAGCCTTAACAACTACGAGCAGTACTTC. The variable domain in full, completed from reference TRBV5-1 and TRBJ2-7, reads KAGVTQTPRYLIKTRGQQVTLSCSPISGHRSVSWYQQTPGQGLQFLFEYFSETQRNKGNFPGRFSGRQFSNSRSEMNVSTLELGDSALYLCASSLNNYEQYFGPGTRLTVT.

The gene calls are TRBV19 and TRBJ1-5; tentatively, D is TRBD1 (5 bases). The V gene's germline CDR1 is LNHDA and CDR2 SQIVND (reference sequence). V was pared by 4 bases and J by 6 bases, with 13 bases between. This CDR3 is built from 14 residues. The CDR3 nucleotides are TGTGCCAGTAGTACGGGGGAGGGCGGTCAGCCCCAGCATTTT. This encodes CASSTGEGGQPQHF.

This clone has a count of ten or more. In DNA, the CDR3 is TGTGCCAGTAGTTCTCAGTACAATAGCAATCAGCCCCAGCATTTT. This translates into CASSSQYNSNQPQHF. V and J are TRBV19 and TRBJ1-5; no clear D. The V end was cut by 5 bases, the J end by 0 bases, with 11 bases between. Germline V gene sequence: CDR1 LNHDA, CDR2 SQIVND (reference sequence). The CDR3 runs 15 residues.

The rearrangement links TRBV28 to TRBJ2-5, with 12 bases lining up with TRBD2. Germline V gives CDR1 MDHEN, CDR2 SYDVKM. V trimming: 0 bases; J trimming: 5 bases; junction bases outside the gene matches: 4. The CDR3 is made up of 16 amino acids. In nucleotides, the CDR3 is TGTGCCAGCAGTTTATGGACTAGCGGGGGTCGGGAGACCCAGTACTTC. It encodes CASSLWTSGGRETQYF.

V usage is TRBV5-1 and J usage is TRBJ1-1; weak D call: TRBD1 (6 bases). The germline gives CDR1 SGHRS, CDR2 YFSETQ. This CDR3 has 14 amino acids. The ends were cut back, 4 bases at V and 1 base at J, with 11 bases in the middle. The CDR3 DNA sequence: TGCGCCAGCAGCGATCCGGGACAGAACACTGAAGCTTTCTTT. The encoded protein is CASSDPGQNTEAFF. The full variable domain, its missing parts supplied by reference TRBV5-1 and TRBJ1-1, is KAGVTQTPRYLIKTRGQQVTLSCSPISGHRSVSWYQQTPGQGLQFLFEYFSETQRNKGNFPGRFSGRQFSNSRSEMNVSTLELGDSALYLCASSDPGQNTEAFFGQGTRLTVV.

Written as DNA, the CDR3 is TGTGCCACCAGCAGTGGGGTCCCTGGACAGGGTAACACCATATATTTT. Translated: CATSSGVPGQGNTIYF. The chain carries TRBV15 and TRBJ1-3, with 8 bases that match TRBD1. V lost 3 bases and J lost 7; bases outside the gene matches: 11. The CDR3 is 16 amino acids. CDR1 is LNHNV, CDR2 YYDKDF, per germline (reference sequence). Supplemented by reference TRBV15 and TRBJ1-3, the full variable domain reads DAMVIQNPRYQVTQFGKPVTLSCSQTLNHNVMYWYQQKSSQAPKLLFHYYDKDFNNEADTPDNFQSRRPNTSFCFLDIRSPGLGDTAMYLCATSSGVPGQGNTIYFGEGSWLTVV.

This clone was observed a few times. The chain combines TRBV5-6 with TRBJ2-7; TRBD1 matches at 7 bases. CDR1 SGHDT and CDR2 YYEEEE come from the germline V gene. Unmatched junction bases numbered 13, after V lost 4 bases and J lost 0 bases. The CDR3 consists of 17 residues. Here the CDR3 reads CASSLGQARLSSYEQYF. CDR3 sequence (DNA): TGTGCCAGCAGCCTAGGACAGGCCCGACTCAGCTCCTACGAGCAGTACTTC.

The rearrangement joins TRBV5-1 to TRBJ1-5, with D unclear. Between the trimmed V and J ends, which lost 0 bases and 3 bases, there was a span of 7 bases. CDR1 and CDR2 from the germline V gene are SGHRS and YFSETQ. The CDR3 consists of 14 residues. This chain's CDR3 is CASSLESLNQPQHF. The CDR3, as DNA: TGCGCCAGCAGCTTGGAAAGCCTCAATCAGCCCCAGCATTTT.

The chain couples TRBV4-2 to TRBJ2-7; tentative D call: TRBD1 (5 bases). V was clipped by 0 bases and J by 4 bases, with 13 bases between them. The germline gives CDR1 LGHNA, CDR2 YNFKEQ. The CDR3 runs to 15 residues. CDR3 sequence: CASSQDQGVGYEQYF. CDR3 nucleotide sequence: TGTGCCAGCAGCCAAGATCAAGGGGTCGGTTACGAGCAGTACTTC.

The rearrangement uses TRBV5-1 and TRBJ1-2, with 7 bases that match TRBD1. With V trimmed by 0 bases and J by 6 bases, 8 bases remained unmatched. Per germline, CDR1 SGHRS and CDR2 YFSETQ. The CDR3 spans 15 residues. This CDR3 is CASSLGTGSDHGYTF. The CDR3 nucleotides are TGCGCCAGCAGCTTGGGGACAGGATCAGACCATGGCTACACCTTC.

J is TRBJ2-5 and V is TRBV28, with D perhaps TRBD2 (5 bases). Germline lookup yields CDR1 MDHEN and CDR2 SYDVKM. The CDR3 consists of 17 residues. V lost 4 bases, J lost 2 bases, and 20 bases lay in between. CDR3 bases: TGTGCCAGCAGTTCCCCATATCATCTAGCCGCTCAAGAGACCCAGTACTTC. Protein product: CASSSPYHLAAQETQYF.

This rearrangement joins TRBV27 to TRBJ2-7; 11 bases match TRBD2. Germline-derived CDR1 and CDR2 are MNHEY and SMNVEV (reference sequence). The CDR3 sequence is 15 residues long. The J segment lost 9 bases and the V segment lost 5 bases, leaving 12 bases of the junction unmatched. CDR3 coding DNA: TGTGCCAGCAGTCCGGTAGCGGGAGGGGAGGCACGGCAGTACTTC. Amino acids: CASSPVAGGEARQYF.